Listed below are T cell receptor beta chains from one sample, sequenced in a study of blood T cell repertoires in COVID-19. Libraries were prepared by immunoSEQ multiplex PCR; TCRdb keeps only in-frame clonotypes and omits some of them. The sample lists fewer than 250,000 clones, about four fifths occurring once. The sequenced sample consisted of peripheral blood. Every receptor here comes from a man aged 45 to 65 with acute or convalescent COVID-19. Each CDR3 is given with its conserved first and last residue.

CDR3 length: 15
V gene: TRBV3-1/TRBV3-2
CDR3 protein: CASSHDRGSTDTQYF

CDR3 length: 15
V gene: TRBV19
CDR3 protein: CASSIMAGGIHEQYF

CDR3 length: 16
V gene: TRBV5-4
CDR3 protein: CASSSSGTGGPWGYTF

CDR3 length: 15
V gene: TRBV2
CDR3 protein: CASSGVSGRWETQYF

CDR3 length: 12
V gene: TRBV6-4
CDR3 protein: CASSDGGSEAFF

CDR3 length: 16
V gene: TRBV28
CDR3 protein: CASSLTSGGWMNEQYF

CDR3 length: 14
V gene: TRBV21-1
CDR3 protein: CASSKDRKNSPLHF

CDR3 length: 14
V gene: TRBV11-2
CDR3 protein: CASRYRGGTTEAFF

CDR3 length: 15
V gene: TRBV6-6
CDR3 protein: CASSYSIGRDTEAFF

CDR3 length: 16
V gene: TRBV5-1
CDR3 protein: CASSLLGQGSKDEQFF

CDR3 length: 11
V gene: TRBV29-1
CDR3 protein: CSVVKGNTIYF

CDR3 length: 10
V gene: TRBV10-3
CDR3 protein: CAISEPGILF

CDR3 length: 17
V gene: TRBV18
CDR3 protein: CASSPPMAGGGSDEQFF

CDR3 length: 16
V gene: TRBV5-4
CDR3 protein: CASKDVNDGANYGYTF

CDR3 length: 15
V gene: TRBV21-1
CDR3 protein: CASSKTSGIDNEQFF

CDR3 length: 11
V gene: TRBV19
CDR3 protein: CATCGRDTQYF

CDR3 length: 15
V gene: TRBV6-5
CDR3 protein: CASRMGGASYNEQFF

CDR3 length: 15
V gene: TRBV14
CDR3 protein: CASSQQQGMNEKLFF

CDR3 length: 16
V gene: TRBV6-2/TRBV6-3
CDR3 protein: CASSYSMDRRDQPQHF

CDR3 length: 19
V gene: TRBV7-9
CDR3 protein: CASSLGASGYPLSYNEQFF